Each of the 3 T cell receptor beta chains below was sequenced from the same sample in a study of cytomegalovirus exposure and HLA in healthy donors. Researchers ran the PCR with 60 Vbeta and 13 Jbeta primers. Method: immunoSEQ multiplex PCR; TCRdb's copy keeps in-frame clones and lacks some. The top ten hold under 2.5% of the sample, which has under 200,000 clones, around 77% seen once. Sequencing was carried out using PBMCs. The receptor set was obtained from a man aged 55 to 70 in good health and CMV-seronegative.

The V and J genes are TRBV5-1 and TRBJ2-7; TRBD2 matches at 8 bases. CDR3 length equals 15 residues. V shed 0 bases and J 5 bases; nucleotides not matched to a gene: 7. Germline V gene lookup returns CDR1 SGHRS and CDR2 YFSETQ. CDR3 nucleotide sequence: TGCGCCAGCAGCTTGGTAAGCGGGGGCCGAGACGAGCAGTACTTC. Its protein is CASSLVSGGRDEQYF.

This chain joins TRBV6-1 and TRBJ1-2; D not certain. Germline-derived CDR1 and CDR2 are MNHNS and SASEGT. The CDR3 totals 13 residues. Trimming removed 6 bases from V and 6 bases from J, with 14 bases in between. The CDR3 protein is CASRADRSHGYTF. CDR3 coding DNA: TGTGCCAGCAGGGCAGACCGGAGTCATGGCTACACCTTC.

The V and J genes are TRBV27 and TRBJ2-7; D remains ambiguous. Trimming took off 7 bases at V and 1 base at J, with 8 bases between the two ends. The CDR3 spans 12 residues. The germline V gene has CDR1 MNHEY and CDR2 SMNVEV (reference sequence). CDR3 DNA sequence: TGTGCCAGCACGAGGATGTCCTACGAGCAGTACTTC. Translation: CASTRMSYEQYF.